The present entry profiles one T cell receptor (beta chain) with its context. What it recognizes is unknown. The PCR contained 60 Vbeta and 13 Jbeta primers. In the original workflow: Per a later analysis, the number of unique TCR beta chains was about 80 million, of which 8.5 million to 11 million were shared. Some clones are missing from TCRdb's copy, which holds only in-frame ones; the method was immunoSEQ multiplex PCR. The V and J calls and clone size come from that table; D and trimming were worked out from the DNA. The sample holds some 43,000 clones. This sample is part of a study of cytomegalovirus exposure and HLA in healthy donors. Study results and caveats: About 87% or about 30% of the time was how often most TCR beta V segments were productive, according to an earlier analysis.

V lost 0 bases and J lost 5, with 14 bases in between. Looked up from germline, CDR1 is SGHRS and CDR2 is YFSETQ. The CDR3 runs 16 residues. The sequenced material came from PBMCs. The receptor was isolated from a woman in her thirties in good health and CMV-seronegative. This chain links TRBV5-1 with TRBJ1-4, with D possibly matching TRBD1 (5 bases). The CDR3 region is CASSLGLTAKNEKLFF. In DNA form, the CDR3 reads TGCGCCAGCAGCTTGGGTTTGACAGCTAAGAATGAAAAACTGTTTTTT.